One sample yielded the 24 T cell receptor beta chains listed below, sequenced in a study of CD8+CD57+ T cells in acquired aplastic anemia. TCR beta VDJ and CDR3 profiles were obtained from a genomic DNA template. TCRdb independently ran MiXCR on the reads; one entry per CDR3 protein. The sample lists 86,000 or so distinct CDR3 sequences, over 35% occurring once. Sequencing was performed on sorted CD4+, CD8+, or CD8+CD57+ T cells (not recorded which) from PBMCs. The receptors shown here come from a human donor in good health, serving as a control.

By share, this clonotype counts as medium-sized. This rearrangement joins TRBV29-1 to TRBJ1-1; D unclear. Germline V gives CDR1 SQVTM, CDR2 ANQGSEA. Trimming removed 2 bases at V and 4 bases at J, with 14 bases between. This CDR3 contains 14 residues. Here the CDR3 reads CSVETSPEGTEAFF. CDR3 nucleotide sequence: TGCAGCGTTGAAACATCCCCTGAGGGCACTGAAGCTTTCTTT. Together with reference TRBV29-1 and TRBJ1-1, the CDR3 gives the full variable domain: SAVISQKPSRDICQRGTSLTIQCQVDSQVTMMFWYRQQPGQSLTLIATANQGSEATYESGFVIDKFPISRPNLTFSTLTVSNMSPEDSSIYLCSVETSPEGTEAFFGQGTRLTVV.

This clonotype was detected only a few times. The V call is TRBV2, the J call TRBJ1-5; D possibly corresponds to TRBD1 (6 bases). The germline V gene encodes CDR1 SNHLY and CDR2 FYNNEI. Deletions cut 5 bases from V and 0 bases from J, with 20 bases between. The CDR3 has 18 residues. In DNA form, the CDR3 reads TGTGCCAGCAGTTCCGTTGGGGGACAACATTATAGCAATCAGCCCCAGCATTTT. It specifies CASSSVGGQHYSNQPQHF. The full variable domain, in which reference TRBV2 and TRBJ1-5 provide the parts outside the CDR3, is EPEVTQTPSHQVTQMGQEVILRCVPISNHLYFYWYRQILGQKVEFLVSFYNNEISEKSEIFDDQFSVERPDGSNFTLKIRSTKLEDSAMYFCASSSVGGQHYSNQPQHFGDGTRLSIL.

This clonotype was picked up many times. The rearrangement links TRBV7-1 to TRBJ2-6; 11 bases agree with TRBD1. TRBV7-1 is placed among ORFs of uncertain function. V trimming: 2 bases; J trimming: 4 bases; junction bases outside the gene matches: 10. The CDR3 is 19 residues long. CDR3 in amino acids: CASSSPDRGRIPGANVLTF. CDR3 DNA: TGTGCCAGCAGCTCACCGGACAGGGGGCGAATACCCGGGGCCAACGTCCTGACTTTC.

This clonotype was seen just once. The rearrangement uses TRBV10-3 and TRBJ1-6; D unresolved. The V and J ends lost 0 bases and 0 bases respectively, with 6 bases between them. From germline, CDR1 is ENHRY and CDR2 SYGVKD. This CDR3 has 16 amino acids. CDR3 bases: TGTGCCATCAGTGAGTCCCTGAGCTCCTATAATTCACCCCTCCACTTT. It encodes CAISESLSSYNSPLHF.

This clonotype was picked up many times. V is TRBV7-9 and J is TRBJ2-5, with TRBD2 matching 14 bases. The CDR3 runs to 17 residues. V shed 4 bases, J shed 4 bases, and the junction held 8 bases outside the gene matches. Per the germline V gene, CDR1 is SEHNR and CDR2 is FQNEAQ (reference sequence). The DNA for the CDR3 is TGTGCCAGCAGCTCGGGACTAGCGGGGGCCAGGGGAGAGACCCAGTACTTC. It encodes CASSSGLAGARGETQYF.

Details on this clonotype: A junction boundary mismatches the germline segment, possibly from a read error. The rearrangement uses TRBV2 and TRBJ2-5; no clear D. The CDR3 consists of 12 residues. Germline CDR1 and CDR2: SNHLY and FYNNEI. Here the CDR3 reads CASSADHETQYF. The CDR3 DNA is TGTGCCAGCAGTGCTGACCATGAGACCCAGTACTTC.

On this clonotype itself: A much larger clone is a single base away; this may be a read error. The chain has TRBV30 and TRBJ2-7; 7 bases are shared with TRBD1. The CDR3 contains 12 residues. Germline V gene data show CDR1 as GTSNPN and CDR2 as SVGIG (reference sequence). The CDR3 spells CAWSGTDYEQCF. CDR3 sequence (DNA): TGTGCCTGGAGCGGGACAGACTACGAGCAGTGCTTC.

This clonotype was seen more than once but under ten times. The J gene is TRBJ2-3, the V gene TRBV2; D remains ambiguous. The CDR3 has 12 amino acids. V shed 4 bases and J shed 3 bases, with 5 bases lying between them. The V gene's germline CDR1 is SNHLY and CDR2 FYNNEI. The CDR3 DNA sequence: TGTGCCAGCAGTGGCATTACAGATACGCAGTATTTT. Protein sequence: CASSGITDTQYF.

This clonotype has at least ten counts. V usage is TRBV25-1 and J usage is TRBJ2-3, with unresolved D. Germline assignment: CDR1 MGHDK and CDR2 SYGVNS. This CDR3 is built from 12 residues. V dropped 0 bases and J dropped 4 bases, with 2 bases sitting between them. The CDR3 nucleotides are TGTGCCAGCAGTGAATACGCAGATACGCAGTATTTT. It codes for CASSEYADTQYF.

This clonotype was observed many times. The V and J genes are TRBV9 and TRBJ2-3, with TRBD1 matching over 11 bases. The V and J ends lost 0 bases and 1 base, in that order; junction bases with no gene match: 1. This CDR3 comprises 16 residues. The germline V gene encodes CDR1 SGDLS and CDR2 YYNGEE. The CDR3 nucleotides read TGTGCCAGCAGCGTAGGGGGACAGGGGGGCACAGATACGCAGTATTTT. Translated, it gives CASSVGGQGGTDTQYF. The full variable domain, with the rest looked up from reference TRBV9 and TRBJ2-3, is DSGVTQTPKHLITATGQRVTLRCSPRSGDLSVYWYQQSLDQGLQFLIQYYNGEERAKGNILERFSAQQFPDLHSELNLSSLELGDSALYFCASSVGGQGGTDTQYFGPGTRLTVL.

Points on this clonotype: Germline and junction disagree at one end, which may indicate a read error. The chain combines TRBV10-2 with TRBJ2-1; D is possibly TRBD2 (6 bases). The J call is doubtful: the DNA matches TRBJ2-7 better. Germline V lookup: CDR1 WSHSY, CDR2 SAAADI. The CDR3 runs to 16 residues. CDR3 nucleotides: TGTGCCAGCAGTTTCGTTAGCGGAAACTCCTACAATGAGCAGTACTTC. Amino acids: CASSFVSGNSYNEQYF.

The V call is TRBV5-4, the J call TRBJ2-7; 8 positions match TRBD2. There are 14 residues in the CDR3. From germline, CDR1 is SGHNT and CDR2 YYREEE (reference sequence). Losses at the gene ends were 1 base for V and 2 bases for J; bases not matched to a gene: 2. CDR3 region: CASSLKGLAYEQYF. The CDR3 bases are TGTGCCAGCAGCTTGAAGGGACTAGCCTACGAGCAGTACTTC.

This clonotype has a count of ten or more. The chain couples TRBV20-1 to TRBJ1-2; 8 nucleotides align to TRBD1. This CDR3 comprises 15 residues. The germline V gene has CDR1 DFQATT and CDR2 SNEGSKA (reference sequence). The V segment lost 0 bases and the J segment 3 bases; nucleotides outside the gene matches: 6. The CDR3 sequence: CSARDADRADYGYTF. DNA of the CDR3: TGCAGTGCTAGAGATGCGGACAGGGCGGACTATGGCTACACCTTC.

This rearrangement joins TRBV5-5 to TRBJ1-2, with D possibly TRBD1 on 6 matching bases. The CDR3 length is 14 residues. The germline gives CDR1 SGHKS, CDR2 YYEKEE (reference sequence). The germline V and J ends were trimmed by 4 bases and 4 bases, with 14 bases remaining between them. CDR3 sequence reads: CASSQQTGPYGYTF. The CDR3 DNA reads as TGTGCCAGCAGCCAACAGACAGGTCCCTATGGCTACACCTTC.

CDR3 loop: CASSQYDTEAFF. The DNA for the CDR3 is TGCGCCAGCAGCCAATACGACACTGAAGCTTTCTTT. V usage is TRBV4-1 and J usage is TRBJ1-1; no definite D call. Germline CDR1 is MGHRA and CDR2 is YSYEKL. CDR3 length equals 12 residues. The germline V and J ends were trimmed by 2 bases and 3 bases, with 4 bases remaining between them.

There are many counts of this clonotype. The gene calls are TRBV29-1 and TRBJ2-2; no reliable D call. Germline assignment: CDR1 SQVTM and CDR2 ANQGSEA. Trimming pared 0 bases from V and 4 bases from J, leaving 0 bases between. The CDR3 loop spans 11 amino acids. Written as DNA, the CDR3 is TGCAGCGTTGAAGACACCGGGGAGCTGTTTTTT. Translated: CSVEDTGELFF.

The rearrangement links TRBV20-1 to TRBJ2-1; TRBD2 matches 13 bases. Per the germline V gene, CDR1 is DFQATT and CDR2 is SNEGSKA (reference sequence). The CDR3 is 13 residues long. Losses at the gene ends were 6 bases for V and 9 bases for J; bases not matched to a gene: 5. CDR3 amino acids: CSAWTSGSTEQFF. CDR3 in DNA: TGCAGTGCATGGACTAGCGGGAGTACTGAGCAGTTCTTC.

The chain recombines TRBV5-1 with TRBJ2-5; no clear D. V was pared by 7 bases and J by 2 bases, with 18 bases between. The CDR3 contains 15 residues. The germline CDR1 and CDR2 sequences are SGHRS and YFSETQ. CDR3 in DNA: TGCGCCAGCTCCCACGGCGAGAGGAGTCAAGAGACCCAGTACTTC. Protein product: CASSHGERSQETQYF.

The chain combines TRBV19 with TRBJ1-1; D is perhaps TRBD1 (6 bases). V was cut by 9 bases and J by 0 bases, with 17 bases left in between. The CDR3 contains 15 residues. CDR1 and CDR2 from the germline V gene are LNHDA and SQIVND (reference sequence). The CDR3 nucleotides read TGTGCCAGCATTACCCGGGGACAACTGAACACTGAAGCTTTCTTT. Translation: CASITRGQLNTEAFF.

The gene calls are TRBV9 and TRBJ2-1, with D maybe TRBD2 (5 bases). CDR1 is SGDLS and CDR2 is YYNGEE in the germline V gene. This CDR3 spans 15 amino acids. Trimming shortened V by 3 bases and J by 7 bases, and 17 bases separated the two germline ends. In nucleotides, the CDR3 is TGTGCCAGCAGCGCAGATACTAGGGCCTTTAATGAGCAGTTCTTC. Encoded protein: CASSADTRAFNEQFF.

This clonotype was counted at least ten times. J is TRBJ1-2 and V is TRBV2; D unclear. Per the germline V gene, CDR1 is SNHLY and CDR2 is FYNNEI. The CDR3 has 15 amino acids. V was clipped by 1 base and J by 1 base, with 10 bases between them. CDR3 DNA: TGTGCCAGCAGTGAAGAACACACAGATAACTATGGCTACACCTTC. The encoded protein is CASSEEHTDNYGYTF.

Many counts were recorded for this clonotype. The V call is TRBV7-9, the J call TRBJ2-7, with a possible D match to TRBD1 (5 bases). Germline V gene lookup returns CDR1 SEHNR and CDR2 FQNEAQ (reference sequence). This CDR3 is built from 13 residues. Deletions cut 3 bases from V and 6 bases from J, with 12 bases between. The CDR3: CASSLGRLSEQYF. The CDR3 nucleotides read TGTGCCAGCAGCTTGGGGCGGCTAAGCGAGCAGTACTTC.

The gene calls are TRBV15 and TRBJ2-3, with TRBD2 matching 7 bases. The CDR3 extends over 14 amino acids. V dropped 3 bases and J dropped 0; count of bases not matched to a gene: 0. Germline loops: CDR1 LNHNV, CDR2 YYDKDF (reference sequence). The CDR3 DNA follows: TGTGCCACCAGCAGCGGGGGGAGCACAGATACGCAGTATTTT. This sequence encodes CATSSGGSTDTQYF. Variable domain in full (rest from reference TRBV15 and TRBJ2-3): DAMVIQNPRYQVTQFGKPVTLSCSQTLNHNVMYWYQQKSSQAPKLLFHYYDKDFNNEADTPDNFQSRRPNTSFCFLDIRSPGLGDTAMYLCATSSGGSTDTQYFGPGTRLTVL.

V is TRBV9 and J is TRBJ2-7; a weak D match, TRBD1 (5 bases). This CDR3 has 12 residues. Per the germline V gene, CDR1 is SGDLS and CDR2 is YYNGEE. V lost 8 bases, J lost 5 bases, and 14 bases lay in between. The CDR3: CASSDQGHEQYF. The CDR3 region has the DNA TGTGCCAGTAGTGATCAGGGCCACGAGCAGTACTTC.